This T cell receptor beta chain was documented in a study of blood T cells in healthy people across ages. Study-wide findings and caveats: Possibly confounding the expanded clonotype changes was the fact that donor CMV status was unknown.

A remark on this clonotype: The antigen is not known.

Alongside a J-beta primer mix, a sample-barcoded 5' primer served in a second PCR lasting roughly 6 to 11 cycles. Every cDNA molecule carried a tag from a template-switch adaptor bearing 12 random nucleotides. Each CDR3 protein is one row after TCRdb ran MiXCR on the 5' RACE reads. The data contain over a million distinct CDR3 sequences, 35% to 45% of them seen just once; the ten biggest clones take up just over 4%. The CDR3 totals 15 residues. The germline V gene has CDR1 MGHRA and CDR2 YSYEKL. With V trimmed by 3 bases and J by 0 bases, 1 base remained unmatched. The chain employs TRBV4-1 and TRBJ1-2; 10 nucleotides line up with TRBD1. The sequence came from a woman aged 18-30 years in good health. Sequencing input: blood. DNA of the CDR3: TGCGCCAGCAGCCACGGGACAGGGGCTAACTATGGCTACACCTTC. Amino acids: CASSHGTGANYGYTF.